This T cell receptor beta chain originates from a study of neurological immune-mediated disorders (dated by TCRdb to between 2019 and 2020). Regarding the study in general: Among the approximately 34 multiple sclerosis patients, approximately 31 had relapsing-remitting MS and 3 had secondary progressive MS. The study compared peripheral blood TCR-beta repertoires of HTLV-I-associated myelopathy (HAM/TSP) patients, multiple sclerosis patients and healthy controls using UMI-based sequencing. The 85 to 110 TCR-beta libraries included longitudinal samples, technical triplicates and paired sorted CD4+ and CD8+ T-cell subsets alongside PBMC samples. The cohort included approximately 68 subjects: some 15 with HAM/TSP, some 34 with multiple sclerosis, and approximately 20 healthy controls.

cDNA synthesis used template-switch 5'RACE with a primer carrying a 10-nucleotide random unique molecular identifier tagging each TCR transcript. Every sequencing run yielded over 170 million TCR-beta sequences covering 15-18 subjects. The RNeasy kit was used for extraction of total RNA. TCR-beta VDJ regions were amplified with primers for the TCR constant region and the 5'RACE anchor, using the KAPA Real-time Library Amplification kit. Sample indexes and Illumina adaptors were added in a first PCR, after which library yield was increased in a second PCR. The roughly 650 bp TCR product was size-selected on a 2% E-gel SizeSelection system after Ampure bead purification. Before pooling, library quality was checked on a Bioanalyzer, concentration was measured with Qubit, and libraries were quantified with the Kapa Library Quantification kit. An Illumina HiSeq 2500 was used to sequence the libraries paired-end at 2 x 150 bp. To increase sequence diversity, about 25-31% phiX was spiked into each library pool. The published analysis was carried out like this. The quality-filtered reads were processed with the UMI-based MiGEC pipeline, whose error correction step removed more than 85% of the raw TCR sequences. IMGT germline references were used for aligning VDJ genes, and each clonotype was defined as a unique CDR3 amino acid sequence together with its V-J genes. Clonal expansion, Shannon diversity and CDR3 relatedness (CalcPairwiseDistances, ClusterSamples) were evaluated with VDJtools, and phylogenetic trees were built with CLCbio workbench. Using coefficient-of-variation modelling across technical triplicates, the study counted a clone as expanded if it had at least 8 unique UMIs. TCRdb trimmed public reads at Q25 via fastp, called clones via MiXCR and kept in-frame beta chains. CDR3 protein duplicates are merged, each entry listing the most common genes and DNA. The V and J calls were not made by the authors but by TCRdb's processing. Here the sample has 70,000 or so distinct CDR3 sequences; more than 3% occur a single time. The top ten clones comprise under 6.5% of the sample.

This clonotype has at least ten counts. Its antigen specificity is not known. Base quality data are lacking; no much larger clone is found one base away. From cysteine to phenylalanine, the CDR3 is 15 amino acids long. This entry keeps only the CDR3 DNA: 45 bases, framed from base 1. CDR1 and CDR2 were assigned from the germline V gene as SGHTA and FQGNSA. V was cut back by 5 bases and J by 3 bases, leaving a gap of 14 bases between them. Unsorted PBMC libraries were generated from 2 million PBMCs stored in RNAlater at -80 °C until RNA extraction. The multiple sclerosis patients were enrolled in a US clinical protocol that evaluated disease progression with magnetic resonance imaging. PBMCs were separated from peripheral blood using Ficoll-Hypaque density gradient centrifugation and then cryopreserved in liquid nitrogen. General study outcomes and caveats: The highest TCR clonal expansion was observed in HAM/TSP patients, whereas the lowest was observed in MS patients, even when compared with healthy controls. Repertoires from 18 of 34 MS patients were grouped by phylogenetic analysis into a cluster of related CDR3 sequences, suggesting a possible repertoire-level signature. No clinical or MRI features were associated with the MS cluster, and the authors said that larger cohorts are needed. No identical CDR3 amino acid sequences were found to be shared among expanded clones across subjects, suggesting that TCR-beta repertoires were private in all groups.

The TCR was taken from a woman aged 50 to 65 with multiple sclerosis. The receptor chain draws on TRBV7-2 and TRBJ2-1, with the D gene uncertain. Sequenced input: PBMCs. The DNA is as follows: TGTGCCAGCAGCCCCCCTGGTATGGTCTACAATGAGCAGTTCTTC. It translates as CASSPPGMVYNEQFF.